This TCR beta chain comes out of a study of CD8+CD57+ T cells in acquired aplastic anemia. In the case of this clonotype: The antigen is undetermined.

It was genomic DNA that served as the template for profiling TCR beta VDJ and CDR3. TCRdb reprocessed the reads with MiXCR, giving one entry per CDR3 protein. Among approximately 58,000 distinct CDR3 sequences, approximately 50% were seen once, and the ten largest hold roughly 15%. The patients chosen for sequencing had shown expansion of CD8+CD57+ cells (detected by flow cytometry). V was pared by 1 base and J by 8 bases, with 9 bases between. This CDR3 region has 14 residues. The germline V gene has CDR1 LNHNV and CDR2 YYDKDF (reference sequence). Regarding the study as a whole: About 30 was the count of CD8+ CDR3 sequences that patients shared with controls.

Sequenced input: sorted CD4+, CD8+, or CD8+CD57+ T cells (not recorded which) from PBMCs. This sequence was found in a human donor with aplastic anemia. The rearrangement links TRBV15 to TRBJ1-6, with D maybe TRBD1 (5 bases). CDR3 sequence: CATSRVGGDSPLHF. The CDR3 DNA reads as TGTGCCACCAGCAGAGTCGGGGGGGATTCACCCCTCCACTTT.